The TCR beta chain described here comes from a study of cytomegalovirus exposure and HLA in healthy donors. Only one count was recorded for this clone. The antigen is undetermined. Study-wide points: Within the data, a cluster of highly shared sequence variants was likely a sequencing artifact.

This CDR3 is built from 17 residues. The germline CDR1 and CDR2 sequences are GTSNPN and SVGIG (reference sequence). Trimming removed 4 bases from V and 5 bases from J; junction bases left unmatched: 12. With 60 Vbeta and 13 Jbeta primers, the PCR was carried out. Libraries were prepared by immunoSEQ multiplex PCR; TCRdb keeps only in-frame clonotypes and omits some of them. The sample holds about 110,000 clones; roughly 68% are singletons and the top ten take around 0.79%. V usage is TRBV30 and J usage is TRBJ2-5, with 14 bases matching TRBD2. The receptor was isolated from a woman between 25 and 40 years old in good health and CMV-seronegative. The specimen sequenced was PBMCs. CDR3 sequence reads: CAWTAGTSGSGPETQYF. The CDR3 DNA reads as TGTGCCTGGACTGCCGGGACTAGCGGGAGTGGCCCCGAGACCCAGTACTTC.